This T cell receptor beta chain comes out of a study of T cell changes during pregnancy in multiple sclerosis. The CDR3 contains 19 residues. The V gene's germline CDR1 is SGHNT and CDR2 YENEEA. Trimming took 3 bases from V and 3 from J, leaving 24 bases between them. Here immunoSEQ multiplex PCR was the method, and the copy in TCRdb shows in-frame clones only, minus some. The sample lists tens of thousands of clones; 80% to 95% were seen once. Sequenced material: peripheral blood, taken after pregnancy. The sequence was obtained from a female donor with multiple sclerosis, enrolled in a pregnancy study. The chain combines TRBV11-3 with TRBJ2-1; D is undetermined. CDR3 nucleotides: TGTGCCAGCAGCTTTCGGGTATTACGTTCTTGCGATCTCTACAATGAGCAGTTCTTC. Its protein product is CASSFRVLRSCDLYNEQFF.